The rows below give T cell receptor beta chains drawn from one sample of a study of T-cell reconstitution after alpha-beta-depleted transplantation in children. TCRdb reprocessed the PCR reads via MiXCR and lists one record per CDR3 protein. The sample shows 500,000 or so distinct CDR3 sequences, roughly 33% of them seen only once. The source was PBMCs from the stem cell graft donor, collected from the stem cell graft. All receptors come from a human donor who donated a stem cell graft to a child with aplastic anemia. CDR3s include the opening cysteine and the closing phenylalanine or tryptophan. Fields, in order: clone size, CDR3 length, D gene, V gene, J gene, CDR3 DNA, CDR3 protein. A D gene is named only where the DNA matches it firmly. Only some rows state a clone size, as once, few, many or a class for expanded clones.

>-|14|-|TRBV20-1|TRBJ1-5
TGCAGTGCTAGGGGGGGGCAGAGCAATCAGCCCCAGCATTTT
CSARGGQSNQPQHF
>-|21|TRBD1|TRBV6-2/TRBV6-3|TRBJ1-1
TGTGCCAGTCGACAAATCTTTACCGTCGACAGGGTTACTCTGATGGACACTGAAGCTTTCTTT
CASRQIFTVDRVTLMDTEAFF
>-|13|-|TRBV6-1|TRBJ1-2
TGTGCCAGCAGGACAGGAAACTCCTATGGCTACACCTTC
CASRTGNSYGYTF
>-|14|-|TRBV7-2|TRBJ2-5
TGTGCCAGCAGCCCGTGGACGTTGGAGGAGACCCAGTACTTC
CASSPWTLEETQYF
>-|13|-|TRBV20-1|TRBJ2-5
TGCAGTGCCCCTTGGGGGGCCCGAGAGACCCAGTACTTC
CSAPWGARETQYF
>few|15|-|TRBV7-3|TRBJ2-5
TGTGCCAGCAGCCCCGGGACCTCCTGGGGCGAGACCCAGTACTTC
CASSPGTSWGETQYF
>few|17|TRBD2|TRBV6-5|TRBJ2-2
TGTGCCAGCAGTTACACACCGGGACTAGCGGGAGCCGGGGAGCTGTTTTTT
CASSYTPGLAGAGELFF
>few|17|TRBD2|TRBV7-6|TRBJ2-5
TGTGCCAGCAGCTTAGGTTGGGGAGGCGGGAGTCCAGAGACCCAGTACTTC
CASSLGWGGGSPETQYF
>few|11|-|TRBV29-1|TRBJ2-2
TGCAGCGTCCACGAAACCGGGGAGCTGTTTTTT
CSVHETGELFF
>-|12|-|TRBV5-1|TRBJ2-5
TGCGCCCATCTTCGGTCGGGGGAGACCCAGTACTTC
CAHLRSGETQYF
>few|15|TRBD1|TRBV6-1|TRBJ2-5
TGTGCCAGCAGTCCCGGGACAGGGCAACAAGAGACCCAGTACTTC
CASSPGTGQQETQYF
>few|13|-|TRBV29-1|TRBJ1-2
TGCAGCGTTGAGGGGGGCGCATTCTATGGCTACACCTTC
CSVEGGAFYGYTF
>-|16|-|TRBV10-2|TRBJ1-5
TGCGCCAGCAGTGACCCGACAGGCAATAGCAATCAGCCCCAGCATTTT
CASSDPTGNSNQPQHF
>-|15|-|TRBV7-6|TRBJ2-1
TGTGCCAGCAGTTTGACCGGGATCTCGAACAATGAGCAGTTCTTC
CASSLTGISNNEQFF
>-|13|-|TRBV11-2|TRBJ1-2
TGTGCCAGCAGCCCCTCCGCCTACTATGGCTACACCTTC
CASSPSAYYGYTF
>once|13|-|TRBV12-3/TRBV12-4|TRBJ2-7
TGTGCCAGCAGTTTTGACAGCCCCTACGAGCAGTACTTC
CASSFDSPYEQYF
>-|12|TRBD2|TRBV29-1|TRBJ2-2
TGCAGCGTTGACAGGGAGGGCGGGGAGCTGTTTTTT
CSVDREGGELFF
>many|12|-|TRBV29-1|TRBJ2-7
TGCAGCGTTGATGACGGCCACTACGAGCAGTACTTC
CSVDDGHYEQYF
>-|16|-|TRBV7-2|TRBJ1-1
TGTGCCAGCAGCTTAGGGCCCAAAAGGGGAGGAGATGAAGCTTTCTTT
CASSLGPKRGGDEAFF
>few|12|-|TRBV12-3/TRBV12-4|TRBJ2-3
TGTGCCAGCAGTCTTGGTGGGAATTCGCAGTATTTT
CASSLGGNSQYF
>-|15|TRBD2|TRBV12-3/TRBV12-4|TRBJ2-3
TGTGCCAGCAGTTCTCGGGAGGTAGTGGCAGATACGCAGTATTTT
CASSSREVVADTQYF
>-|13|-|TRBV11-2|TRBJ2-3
TGTGCCAGCAGCTTAGGTCAACTAGATACGCAGTATTTT
CASSLGQLDTQYF
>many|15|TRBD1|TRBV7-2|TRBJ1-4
TGTGCCAGCAGCATCCAGACAGGGACTAATGAAAAACTGTTTTTT
CASSIQTGTNEKLFF
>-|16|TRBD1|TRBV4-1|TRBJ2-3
TGCGCCAGCAGCCAAGATTTGCCCACAGGGGCCGATACGCAGTATTTT
CASSQDLPTGADTQYF
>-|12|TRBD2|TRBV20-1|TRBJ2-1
TGCAGTGCTAGAGGTGGGACTAGCGGGATTTTCTTC
CSARGGTSGIFF
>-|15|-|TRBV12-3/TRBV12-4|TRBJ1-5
TGTGCCAGCGGGCAGACAGGAGATAGCAATCAGCCCCAGCATTTT
CASGQTGDSNQPQHF
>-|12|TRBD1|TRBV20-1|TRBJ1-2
TGCAGTGCCAGGGGGGCCGGCTATGGCTACACCTTC
CSARGAGYGYTF
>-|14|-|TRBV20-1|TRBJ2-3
TGCAGTGCTAGAGATCGCAGACGCACAGATACGCAGTATTTT
CSARDRRRTDTQYF
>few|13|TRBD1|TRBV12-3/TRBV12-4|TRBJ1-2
TGTGCCAGCAGGGGACAGGGTTGGGATGGCTACACCTTC
CASRGQGWDGYTF
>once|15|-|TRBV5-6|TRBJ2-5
TGTGCCAGCAGTCGTCTAGCCTTGGAGTGGGAGACCCAGTACTTC
CASSRLALEWETQYF
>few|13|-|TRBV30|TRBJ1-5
TGTGCCTGGAGTGGTGGGGGGGGTCAGCCCCAGCATTTT
CAWSGGGGQPQHF
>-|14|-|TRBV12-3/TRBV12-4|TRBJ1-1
TGTGCCAGCACCACAAAGAGGACACGGTTTGAAGCTTTCTTT
CASTTKRTRFEAFF
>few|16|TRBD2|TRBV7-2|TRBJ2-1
TGTGCCAGCAGCTCCGGTAGCGGGGTCTCCTACAATGAGCAGTTCTTC
CASSSGSGVSYNEQFF
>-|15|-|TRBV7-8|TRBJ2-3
TGTGCCAGCAGCTTATTTGGGGACCTCACAGATACGCAGTATTTT
CASSLFGDLTDTQYF
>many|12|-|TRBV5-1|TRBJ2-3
TGCGCCAGCAGCTTGAGAGGAGATACGCAGTATTTT
CASSLRGDTQYF
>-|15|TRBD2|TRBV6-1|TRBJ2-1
TGTGCCAGCGGCCTAGCGGGCCCCTCCTACAATGAGCAGTTCTTC
CASGLAGPSYNEQFF
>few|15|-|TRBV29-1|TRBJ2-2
TGCAGCGTTGGGCTTCACGAGCCGAACACCGGGGAGCTGTTTTTT
CSVGLHEPNTGELFF
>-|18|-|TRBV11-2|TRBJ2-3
TGTGCCAGCAGCTTATATCTATTGCCCCAGGGGAGCACAGATACGCAGTATTTT
CASSLYLLPQGSTDTQYF
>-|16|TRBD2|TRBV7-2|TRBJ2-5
TGTGCCAGCAGCTTCCGGACTAGCGGGGGTCAAGAGACCCAGTACTTC
CASSFRTSGGQETQYF
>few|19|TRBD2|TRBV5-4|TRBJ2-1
TGTGCCAGCAGCCTGGGGGGACTAGCGGGGCGGAGCTCCTACAATGAGCAGTTCTTC
CASSLGGLAGRSSYNEQFF
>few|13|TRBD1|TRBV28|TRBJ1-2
TGTGCCAGCATGGCCGGGACAGCGGGTGGCTACACCTTC
CASMAGTAGGYTF
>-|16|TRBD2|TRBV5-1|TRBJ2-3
TGCGCCAGCAGCTTGGCTAGCGGGAAGTACACAGATACGCAGTATTTT
CASSLASGKYTDTQYF
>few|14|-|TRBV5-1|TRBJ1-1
TGCGCCAGCAGCGGGGGAACCTTGAACACTGAAGCTTTCTTT
CASSGGTLNTEAFF
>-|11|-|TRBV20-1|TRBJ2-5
TGCAGTGCTCCCTATTGGGAGACCCAGTACTTC
CSAPYWETQYF
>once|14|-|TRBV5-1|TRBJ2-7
TGCGCCAGCAGCTTGGCTGCCCCAACCTACGAGCAGTACTTC
CASSLAAPTYEQYF
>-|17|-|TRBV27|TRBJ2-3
TGTGCCAGCAGTTTCACAGGGAGTGGGGCTTGGACAGATACGCAGTATTTT
CASSFTGSGAWTDTQYF
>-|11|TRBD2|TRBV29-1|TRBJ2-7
TGCAGCGTCTCCGGGACTAGCGGGCAGTACTTC
CSVSGTSGQYF
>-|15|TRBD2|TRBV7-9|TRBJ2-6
TGTGCCAGCAACCTGGGGGGGTCTGGGGCCAACGTCCTGACTTTC
CASNLGGSGANVLTF
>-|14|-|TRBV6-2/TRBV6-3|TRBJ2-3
TGTGCCAGCAGACTCACCTACCTCACAGATACGCAGTATTTT
CASRLTYLTDTQYF
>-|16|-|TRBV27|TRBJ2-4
TGTGCCAGCAGGGACTTGGGGACCTTAGCCAAAAACATTCAGTACTTC
CASRDLGTLAKNIQYF
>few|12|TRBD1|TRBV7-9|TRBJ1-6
TGTGCCAGCAGCAGGGGGCATTCACCCCTCCACTTT
CASSRGHSPLHF